Below, 17 T cell receptor beta chains from the same sample are listed, as sequenced in a study of monozygotic twins with inflammatory bowel disease. TCRdb reprocessed the 5' RACE reads, keeping one entry per CDR3 protein, no DNA. The sample includes fewer than 450,000 distinct CDR3 sequences. The sample taken for sequencing was blood. The receptors here all came from a human donor with ulcerative colitis or Crohn's disease, or a healthy co-twin of an affected twin (not recorded which).

The chain employs TRBV5-1 and TRBJ2-7. The CDR3 consists of 12 residues. Germline CDR1 reads SGHRS; CDR2 reads YFSETQ. This CDR3 reads CASSPDAYEQYF.

This rearrangement joins TRBV2 to TRBJ1-1; TCRdb lists TRBD1, though no DNA is available to test this call. The CDR3 length is 13 residues. Germline V gene data show CDR1 as SNHLY and CDR2 as FYNNEI. CDR3 amino acids: CASTDRVDTEAFF.

The chain is built from TRBV9 and TRBJ2-7; the TCRdb call, TRBD2, lacks DNA for checking. The CDR3 loop spans 14 amino acids. Germline V gene sequence: CDR1 SGDLS, CDR2 YYNGEE. CDR3 in amino acids: CASSAGGNFYEQYF.

The gene calls are TRBV9 and TRBJ2-5; checking the TCRdb D call of TRBD1 is not possible without DNA. This CDR3 spans 17 amino acids. CDR1 and CDR2 (germline): SGDLS, YYNGEE. This chain's CDR3 is CASSVGGGGSQQETQYF.

The chain carries TRBV18 and TRBJ2-1; TCRdb's assignment of TRBD2 cannot be checked, as there is no DNA. CDR3 length: 14 residues. Germline V lookup: CDR1 KGHSH, CDR2 LQKENI. The CDR3 loop reads CVSRRTSSYNEQFF.

This chain uses TRBV7-2 with TRBJ2-7; no DNA is available, so the TRBD1 call from TCRdb remains unchecked. There are 13 residues in the CDR3. Germline CDR1 reads SGHTA; CDR2 reads FQGNSA. This CDR3 is CASSFTGANEQYF.

The chain is built from TRBV29-1 and TRBJ2-1; the D call of TRBD2 rests on TCRdb alone, since no DNA is present to check it. Germline lookup yields CDR1 SQVTM and CDR2 ANQGSEA. CDR3 length: 14 amino acids. CDR3 sequence reads: CSVEDRGGYLEQFF.

The chain links TRBV7-2 to TRBJ1-3. CDR1 is SGHTA, CDR2 FQGNSA, per germline. This CDR3 is 16 amino acids long. CDR3 protein: CASSLGQIYSGNTIYF.

The rearrangement uses TRBV5-1 and TRBJ1-2. The CDR3 has 13 amino acids. The germline CDR1 and CDR2 sequences are SGHRS and YFSETQ. The CDR3 spells CASSLGEVYGYTF.

The chain has TRBV4-3 and TRBJ2-1; TCRdb calls TRBD2, which cannot be checked without DNA. CDR3 length equals 16 residues. Germline loops: CDR1 LGHNA, CDR2 YSLEER. CDR3: CASSRGSAGTPNEQFF.

The chain links TRBV21-1 to TRBJ2-1; the D call from TCRdb, TRBD2, cannot be confirmed without DNA. TRBV21-1 is deemed a pseudogene. There are 18 residues in the CDR3. The CDR3: CARRGARTSGGASSEQFF.

The V call is TRBV5-6, the J call TRBJ2-7; the TCRdb D gene call, TRBD2, has no DNA to confirm it. The CDR3 is 16 amino acids. Per germline, CDR1 SGHDT and CDR2 YYEEEE. This chain's CDR3 is CASSFAGTPSSYEQYF.

The chain couples TRBV4-3 to TRBJ2-7; TCRdb designates TRBD1, a call that cannot be tested without DNA. This CDR3 contains 13 residues. CDR1 and CDR2 (germline): LGHNA, YSLEER. CDR3 region: CASSQDRDTEQYF.

This rearrangement joins TRBV11-2 to TRBJ2-2; as DNA is missing, the TRBD1 call by TCRdb cannot be tested. CDR1 is SGHAT, CDR2 FQNNGV, per germline. The CDR3 is 18 amino acids. CDR3 sequence: CASSLEEPVIGYTGELFF.

This CDR3 is CTSSLLAGEKTQYF. The rearrangement links TRBV12-3 or TRBV12-4 to TRBJ2-5; TCRdb returns TRBD1, unconfirmable since there is no DNA. This CDR3 has 14 residues.

The chain carries TRBV4-3 and TRBJ2-7; TCRdb's D gene call, TRBD1, goes unchecked for lack of DNA. The CDR3 has 14 residues. Per the germline V gene, CDR1 is LGHNA and CDR2 is YSLEER. The CDR3 spells CASSPGQGGYEQYF.

The chain uses TRBV7-6 and TRBJ2-5; TCRdb proposes TRBD2, but this gene call is untestable without DNA. CDR3 length: 15 residues. Germline V gene sequence: CDR1 SGHVS, CDR2 FNYEAQ. Here the CDR3 reads CASSLFGTFGETQYF.